The 27 T cell receptor beta chains below come from one sample, sequenced in a study of blood T cell repertoires in COVID-19. Method: immunoSEQ multiplex PCR; TCRdb's copy keeps in-frame clones and lacks some. The sample has about 150,000 clones; about 86% are singletons. The sample consisted of peripheral blood. The source of these receptors is an older woman with active or convalescent COVID-19.

This clone was observed at least ten times. The genes are TRBV7-9 and TRBJ1-4; possibly TRBD1 for D (6 bases). The CDR3 is 17 residues long. Germline CDR1 and CDR2: SEHNR and FQNEAQ (reference sequence). V shed 2 bases and J shed 4 bases, with 17 bases lying between them. DNA of the CDR3: TGTGCCAGCAGCTTACAACGAGGGGGAGGGGGTAATGAAAAACTGTTTTTT. It yields the protein CASSLQRGGGGNEKLFF.

This clone was detected a few times. The chain carries TRBV2 and TRBJ2-3; no firm D call. Trimming took off 3 bases at V and 2 bases at J, with 12 bases between the two ends. The CDR3 runs 15 residues. Germline V gene sequence: CDR1 SNHLY, CDR2 FYNNEI. CDR3 nucleotides: TGTGCCAGCAGTGACTCGGCGGCGCTCACAGATACGCAGTATTTT. This translates into CASSDSAALTDTQYF.

This clone was picked up one time. The gene calls are TRBV5-1 and TRBJ2-1; TRBD2 aligns across 9 bases. The V gene's germline CDR1 is SGHRS and CDR2 YFSETQ. The CDR3 is made up of 15 amino acids. V trimming: 4 bases; J trimming: 4 bases; junction bases outside the gene matches: 6. CDR3 in DNA: TGCGCCAGCAGCCGTAGCGGGGGCCTATACAATGAGCAGTTCTTC. Its protein product is CASSRSGGLYNEQFF.

This clone has just a few counts. CDR3 in amino acids: CASSQVQTGQGSAFF. The DNA for the CDR3 is TGTGCCAGCAGCCAAGTCCAAACGGGGCAGGGGAGCGCTTTCTTT. The gene calls are TRBV3-1 (or the pseudogene TRBV3-2) and TRBJ1-1, with TRBD1 as a possible D gene (6 bases). The V gene's germline CDR1 is LGHDT and CDR2 YNNKEL (reference sequence). The CDR3 has 15 residues. The V end lost 1 base, the J end lost 11 bases, and 20 bases lay between the germline ends.

This rearrangement joins TRBV2 to TRBJ1-1; D is possibly TRBD1 (6 bases). CDR3 size: 14 residues. Trimming pared 4 bases from V and 2 bases from J, leaving 11 bases between. Germline V CDR1 and CDR2: SNHLY, FYNNEI. The CDR3 DNA reads TGTGCCAGCAGTGTCGAGACAGGCAACACTGAAGCTTTCTTT. This sequence encodes CASSVETGNTEAFF.

The CDR3 spells CAISDLTSGRRADEQYF. CDR3 nucleotides: TGTGCCATCAGTGACCTTACTAGCGGGAGGAGGGCCGACGAGCAGTACTTC. The gene calls are TRBV10-3 and TRBJ2-7; 12 bases align to TRBD2. Trimming removed 3 bases from V and 5 bases from J; junction bases left unmatched: 11. This CDR3 is 17 amino acids long. The germline V gene encodes CDR1 ENHRY and CDR2 SYGVKD.

The genes are TRBV6-5 and TRBJ1-1, with 7 bases lining up with TRBD1. The germline CDR1 and CDR2 sequences are MNHEY and SVGAGI. CDR3 length: 15 amino acids. V was pared by 6 bases and J by 1 base, with 8 bases of the junction left unmatched. CDR3 bases: TGTGCCAGCAGGAGGGGGACAGCTACGAACACTGAAGCTTTCTTT. This sequence encodes CASRRGTATNTEAFF.

This rearrangement joins TRBV4-3 to TRBJ2-1, with TRBD2 identical over 12 bases. V gave up 1 base and J gave up 4 bases; unmatched junction bases: 8. The germline V gene encodes CDR1 LGHNA and CDR2 YSLEER. CDR3 length: 18 residues. In DNA form, the CDR3 reads TGCGCCAGCAGCCAAGCACTAGCGGGAGGTTTGACTTACAATGAGCAGTTCTTC. Translation: CASSQALAGGLTYNEQFF.

The J gene is TRBJ1-6, the V gene TRBV2, with D possibly being TRBD1 (5 bases). CDR3 length: 15 residues. Trimming took 7 bases from V and 2 from J, leaving 12 bases between them. Germline values: CDR1 SNHLY, CDR2 FYNNEI. The CDR3 loop is CASIPGGTYNSPLHF. CDR3 nucleotides: TGTGCCAGCATTCCCGGGGGAACCTATAATTCACCCCTCCACTTT.

This clone was recorded a few times. The chain couples TRBV5-1 to TRBJ2-5; tentatively, D is TRBD1 (5 bases). Looked up from germline, CDR1 is SGHRS and CDR2 is YFSETQ. The V gene lost 6 bases and the J gene lost 5 bases, with 8 bases spanning the gap. The CDR3 contains 11 residues. CDR3 protein: CASKKGETQYF. DNA of the CDR3: TGCGCCAGCAAGAAGGGGGAGACCCAGTACTTC.

The chain employs TRBV5-6 and TRBJ2-7, with D perhaps matching TRBD2 (6 bases). V was cut by 1 base and J by 6 bases, with 17 bases left in between. The CDR3 length is 15 residues. Germline CDR1 is SGHDT and CDR2 is YYEEEE. CDR3 sequence (DNA): TGTGCCAGCAGCTTGCCGGTTTGGGGGGACCCCGAGCAGTACTTC. Protein: CASSLPVWGDPEQYF.

V gene TRBV29-1 combines with J gene TRBJ1-6, with TRBD1 identical over 9 bases. This CDR3 is 13 amino acids long. In germline, CDR1 is SQVTM, CDR2 ANQGSEA. V dropped 7 bases and J dropped 6; count of bases not matched to a gene: 4. This CDR3 is CSAATGGNSPLHF. CDR3 bases: TGCAGCGCAGCGACAGGGGGTAATTCACCCCTCCACTTT.

This chain connects TRBV25-1 to TRBJ2-5; D may be TRBD2 (5 bases). The germline V gene has CDR1 MGHDK and CDR2 SYGVNS. The CDR3 consists of 14 residues. V was cut by 1 base and J by 1 base, with 7 bases left in between. The CDR3 sequence: CASSEWESQETQYF. The CDR3 nucleotides read TGTGCCAGCAGTGAATGGGAGTCCCAAGAGACCCAGTACTTC.

Worth noting for this clone: Sequence at one end of the junction differs from germline and may be a read error. This chain joins TRBV6-1 and TRBJ1-2; weak D call: TRBD1 (6 bases). The length of the CDR3 is 15 residues. Germline V gene data show CDR1 as MNHNS and CDR2 as SASEGT. The CDR3 spells CASREGQHSGYGYTF. DNA for the CDR3: TGTGCCAGCAGAGAAGGACAGCACTCGGGCTATGGCTACACCTTC.

This clone was counted between two and nine times. The rearrangement links TRBV5-1 to TRBJ2-3; 8 bases line up with TRBD1. V gave up 4 bases and J gave up 0 bases; unmatched junction bases: 7. The CDR3 is 16 residues long. Germline V gives CDR1 SGHRS, CDR2 YFSETQ. The DNA of the CDR3 is TGCGCCAGCAGCCTTACAGGGGGTTATAGCACAGATACGCAGTATTTT. Its protein is CASSLTGGYSTDTQYF.

The J gene is TRBJ2-3, the V gene TRBV11-2; D unclear. CDR3 length: 15 residues. The germline V gene has CDR1 SGHAT and CDR2 FQNNGV. Trimming stripped 2 bases from V and 3 bases from J, with 12 bases between. CDR3 bases: TGTGCCAGCAGCTTAAACTCAGGATGGACAGATACGCAGTATTTT. This gives the protein CASSLNSGWTDTQYF.

The chain couples TRBV7-9 to TRBJ2-2; D uncertain. V shed 8 bases and J shed 1 base, with 5 bases lying between them. The CDR3 spans 12 residues. Germline V CDR1 and CDR2: SEHNR, FQNEAQ (reference sequence). CDR3 bases: TGTGCCAGCGGCCGGAACACCGGGGAGCTGTTTTTT. Encoded protein: CASGRNTGELFF.

V usage is TRBV7-9 and J usage is TRBJ2-2, with D perhaps matching TRBD2 (6 bases). V was pared by 3 bases and J by 1 base, with 12 bases between. CDR3 length: 16 residues. The germline CDR1 and CDR2 sequences are SEHNR and FQNEAQ (reference sequence). CDR3 region: CASSLEVGLNTGELFF. As DNA, the CDR3 is TGTGCCAGCAGCTTGGAGGTGGGACTGAACACCGGGGAGCTGTTTTTT. Complete variable domain (other parts from reference TRBV7-9 and TRBJ2-2): DTGVSQNPRHKITKRGQNVTFRCDPISEHNRLYWYRQTLGQGPEFLTYFQNEAQLEKSRLLSDRFSAERPKGSFSTLEIQRTEQGDSAMYLCASSLEVGLNTGELFFGEGSRLTVL.

The chain links TRBV7-2 to TRBJ1-2, with D perhaps TRBD1 (6 bases). V was clipped by 2 bases and J by 7 bases, with 20 bases between them. The CDR3 runs to 16 residues. The germline gives CDR1 SGHTA, CDR2 FQGNSA. CDR3: CASSLQGPMLGRGYTF. The CDR3 DNA is TGTGCCAGCAGCTTACAGGGGCCGATGCTCGGACGTGGCTACACCTTC.

CDR3 sequence (DNA): TGCGCCAGCAGCTCCCGGGACACCTATAATTCACCCCTCCACTTT. Amino acid sequence: CASSSRDTYNSPLHF. The genes are TRBV5-1 and TRBJ1-6; perhaps TRBD1 as D (6 bases). CDR1 is SGHRS and CDR2 is YFSETQ in the germline V gene. V was pared by 3 bases and J by 2 bases, with 9 bases between. There are 15 residues in the CDR3.

The chain joins TRBV28 to TRBJ1-2; no firm D call. Trimming left V 1 base short and J 7 bases short, with 16 bases between. Germline loops: CDR1 MDHEN, CDR2 SYDVKM. The CDR3 has 15 amino acids. The CDR3: CASSLLRSSFGGYTF. CDR3 in DNA: TGTGCCAGCAGTTTATTGCGGAGTTCTTTTGGTGGCTACACCTTC.

The chain is built from TRBV18 and TRBJ2-5, with D hard to call. CDR3 size: 12 residues. Trimming shortened V by 2 bases and J by 2 bases, and 3 bases separated the two germline ends. The germline gives CDR1 KGHSH, CDR2 LQKENI. The CDR3 bases are TGTGCCAGCTCACCAGAGCAAGAGACCCAGTACTTC. As protein: CASSPEQETQYF.

The chain is built from TRBV2 and TRBJ1-1, with TRBD1 as a possible D gene (5 bases). V lost 3 bases and J lost 6, with 11 bases in between. Germline-derived CDR1 and CDR2 are SNHLY and FYNNEI. The CDR3 extends over 13 amino acids. CDR3 in DNA: TGTGCCAGCAGTGATCGGAGGGGCGCTGAAGCTTTCTTT. It specifies CASSDRRGAEAFF.

CDR3 coding DNA: TGTGCCAGCAGGTTAGGCGGGAGCTCCTACAATGAGCAGTTCTTC. Its protein is CASRLGGSSYNEQFF. The genes are TRBV27 and TRBJ2-1; 7 bases agree with TRBD2. The CDR3 is 15 amino acids. J gave up 0 bases and V 6 bases, and 5 bases lay outside the gene matches. Germline V gene lookup returns CDR1 MNHEY and CDR2 SMNVEV (reference sequence).

This chain uses TRBV19 with TRBJ2-5; tentative D call: TRBD1 (6 bases). Germline loops: CDR1 LNHDA, CDR2 SQIVND (reference sequence). The length of the CDR3 is 16 residues. V gave up 4 bases and J gave up 1 base, with 16 bases separating them. CDR3 DNA sequence: TGTGCCAGTAGTACCTCTTCCGGGACACGCCAAGAGACCCAGTACTTC. It is translated as CASSTSSGTRQETQYF.

The chain uses TRBV13 and TRBJ2-7; TRBD1 aligns across 7 bases. CDR1 and CDR2 from the germline V gene are PRHDT and FYEKMQ (reference sequence). The CDR3 sequence is 14 residues long. V gave up 5 bases and J gave up 0 bases; unmatched junction bases: 4. DNA of the CDR3: TGTGCCAGCAGCCTCCGGGACAGCTCCTACGAGCAGTACGTC. This codes for CASSLRDSSYEQYV.

This chain joins TRBV7-8 and TRBJ2-6; D is ambiguous. The CDR3 covers 14 residues. In germline, CDR1 is SGHVS, CDR2 FQNEAQ. The V end was cut by 6 bases, the J end by 0 bases, with 6 bases between. CDR3 nucleotides: TGTGCCAGCAGAAGAGGCTCTGGGGCCAACGTCCTGACTTTC. Translated, it gives CASRRGSGANVLTF.